This T cell receptor (beta chain) originates from a study of spatial heterogeneity in lung cancer. Background on the study: Where present, follow-up PBMC were sequenced a median of roughly 2 years after resection. Alpha-chain detections were consistently fewer than beta-chain detections among the sequences.

This clonotype was found a few times. Indicated time point: blood at routine non-recurrence follow-up after resection. TCRs were sequenced from unsorted whole RNA of tumor, nontumor lung or PBMC. In TCRdb, the 5' RACE reads were re-called with MiXCR into one record per CDR3 protein. The sample comprises tens of thousands of distinct CDR3 sequences, 19% of which are singletons, and less than 25% rests with the top ten. Source: PBMCs, taken at follow-up. The clonotype comes from a male donor with early-stage non-small cell lung cancer.

CDR3 in DNA: TGTGCCAGCAGCGTAGGAGGGGGGTGGACAGAGACCCAGTACTTC. Residues: CASSVGGGWTETQYF. This rearrangement joins TRBV9 to TRBJ2-5; D assignment may be TRBD1 or TRBD2 (6 bases each). There are 15 residues in the CDR3. V was cut by 0 bases and J by 4 bases, with 13 bases left in between. Per the germline V gene, CDR1 is SGDLS and CDR2 is YYNGEE.